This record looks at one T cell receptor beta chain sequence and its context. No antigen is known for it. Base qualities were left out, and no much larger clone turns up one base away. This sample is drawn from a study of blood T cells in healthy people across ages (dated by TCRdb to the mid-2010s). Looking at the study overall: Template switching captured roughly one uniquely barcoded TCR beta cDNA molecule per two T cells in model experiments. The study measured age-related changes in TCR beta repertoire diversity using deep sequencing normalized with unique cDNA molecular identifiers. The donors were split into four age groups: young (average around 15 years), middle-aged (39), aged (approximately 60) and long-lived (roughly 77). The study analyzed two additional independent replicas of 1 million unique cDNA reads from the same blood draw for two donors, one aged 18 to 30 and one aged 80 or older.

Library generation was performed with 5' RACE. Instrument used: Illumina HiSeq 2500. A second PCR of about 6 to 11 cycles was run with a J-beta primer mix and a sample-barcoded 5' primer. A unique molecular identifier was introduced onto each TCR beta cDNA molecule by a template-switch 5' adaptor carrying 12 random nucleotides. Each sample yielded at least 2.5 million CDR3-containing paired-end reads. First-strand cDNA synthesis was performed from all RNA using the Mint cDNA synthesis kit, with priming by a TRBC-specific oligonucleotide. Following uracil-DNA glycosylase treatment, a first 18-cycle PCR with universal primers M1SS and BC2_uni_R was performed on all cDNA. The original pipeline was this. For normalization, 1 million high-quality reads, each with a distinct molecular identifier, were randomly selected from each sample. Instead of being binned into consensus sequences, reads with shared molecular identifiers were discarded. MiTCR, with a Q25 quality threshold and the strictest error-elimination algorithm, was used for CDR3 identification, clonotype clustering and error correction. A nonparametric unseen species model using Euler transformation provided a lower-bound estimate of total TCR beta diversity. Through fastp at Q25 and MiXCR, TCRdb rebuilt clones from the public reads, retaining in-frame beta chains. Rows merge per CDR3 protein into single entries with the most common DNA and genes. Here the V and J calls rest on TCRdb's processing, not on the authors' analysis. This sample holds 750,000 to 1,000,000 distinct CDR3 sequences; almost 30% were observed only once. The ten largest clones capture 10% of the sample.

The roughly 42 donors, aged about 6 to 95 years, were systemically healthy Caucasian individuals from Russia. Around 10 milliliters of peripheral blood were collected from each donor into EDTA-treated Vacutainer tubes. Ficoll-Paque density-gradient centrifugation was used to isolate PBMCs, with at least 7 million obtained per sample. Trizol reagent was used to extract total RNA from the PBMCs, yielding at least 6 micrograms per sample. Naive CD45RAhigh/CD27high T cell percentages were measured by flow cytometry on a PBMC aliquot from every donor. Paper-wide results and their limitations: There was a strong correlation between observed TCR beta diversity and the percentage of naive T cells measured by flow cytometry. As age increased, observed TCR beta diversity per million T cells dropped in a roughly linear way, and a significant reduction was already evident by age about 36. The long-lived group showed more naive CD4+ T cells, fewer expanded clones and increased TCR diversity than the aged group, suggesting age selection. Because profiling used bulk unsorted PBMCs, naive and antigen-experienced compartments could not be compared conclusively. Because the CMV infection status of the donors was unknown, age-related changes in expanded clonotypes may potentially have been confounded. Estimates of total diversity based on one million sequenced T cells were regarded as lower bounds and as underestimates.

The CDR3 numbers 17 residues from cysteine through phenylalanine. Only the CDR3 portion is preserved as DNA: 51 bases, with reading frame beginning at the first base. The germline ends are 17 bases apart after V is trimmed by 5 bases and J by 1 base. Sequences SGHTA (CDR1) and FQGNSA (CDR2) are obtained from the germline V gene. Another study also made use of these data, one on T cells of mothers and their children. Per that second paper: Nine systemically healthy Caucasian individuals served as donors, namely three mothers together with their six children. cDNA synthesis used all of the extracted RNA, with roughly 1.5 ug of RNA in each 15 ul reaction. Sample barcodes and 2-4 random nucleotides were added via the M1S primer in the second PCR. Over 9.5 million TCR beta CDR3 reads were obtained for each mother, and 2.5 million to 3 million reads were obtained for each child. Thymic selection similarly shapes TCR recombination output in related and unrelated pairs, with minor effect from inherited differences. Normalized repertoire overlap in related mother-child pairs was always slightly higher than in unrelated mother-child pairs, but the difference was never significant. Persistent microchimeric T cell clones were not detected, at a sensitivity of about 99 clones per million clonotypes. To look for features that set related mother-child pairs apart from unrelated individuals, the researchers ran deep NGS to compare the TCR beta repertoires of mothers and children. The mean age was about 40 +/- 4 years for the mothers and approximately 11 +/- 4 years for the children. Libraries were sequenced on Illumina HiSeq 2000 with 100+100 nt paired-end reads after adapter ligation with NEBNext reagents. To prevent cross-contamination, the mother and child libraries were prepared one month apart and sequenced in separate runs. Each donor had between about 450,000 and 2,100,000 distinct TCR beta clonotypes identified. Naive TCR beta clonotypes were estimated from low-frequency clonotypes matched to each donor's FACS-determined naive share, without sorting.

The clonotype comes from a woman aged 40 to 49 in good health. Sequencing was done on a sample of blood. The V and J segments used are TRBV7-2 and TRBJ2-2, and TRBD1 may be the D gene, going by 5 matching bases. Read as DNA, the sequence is TGTGCCAGCAGCCCACCCCTGGGGCAGGGGAACACCGGGGAGCTGTTTTTT. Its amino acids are CASSPPLGQGNTGELFF.